Listed below are T cell receptor beta chains from one sample, sequenced in a study of T cell repertoires in cytomegalovirus infection. Antigens of these TCRs are unknown. TCRdb passed the reads through MiXCR, listing each CDR3 protein once. The data show 40,000 to 55,000 distinct CDR3 sequences, 20% to 25% seen once. The specimen was CD8+ T cells from cultured PBMCs, collected from culture after CMV antigen stimulation. The source of these receptors is a human donor in good health (CMV status not recorded). Some clones in this sample may be carry-over from other donors' samples. The CDR3 runs from the conserved cysteine through the conserved F or W. D genes are given only for firm matches. Some rows mark clone size as missing; the rest say once, few, many or name a class of expanded clone.

V: TRBV12-3/TRBV12-4
size: few
D: TRBD2
J: TRBJ2-2
DNA: TGTGCCAGCCTGGGGACTAGCGGGGGCCCTGAACGGTTCGGGGAGCTGTTTTTT
CDR3: CASLGTSGGPERFGELFF

V: TRBV11-2
size: few
D: TRBD2
J: TRBJ2-3
DNA: TGTGCCAGCAGCTTACTGGGACTAGCGGGGGGGCGCCCAGATACGCAGTATTTT
CDR3: CASSLLGLAGGRPDTQYF

V: TRBV7-8
size: few
D: .
J: TRBJ1-2
DNA: TGTGCCAGCAGCTTAGGGGGGGGCTCGAACTATGGCTACACCTTC
CDR3: CASSLGGGSNYGYTF

V: TRBV11-1
size: few
D: .
J: TRBJ2-1
DNA: TGTGCCAGCAGTTCAGGGTACAATGAGCAGTTCTTC
CDR3: CASSSGYNEQFF

V: TRBV6-5
size: .
D: TRBD2
J: TRBJ2-7
DNA: TGTGCCAGCAGTTATGGCGGGACTAGCTCCTACGAGCAGTACTTC
CDR3: CASSYGGTSSYEQYF

V: TRBV4-3
size: .
D: .
J: TRBJ2-7
DNA: TGCGCCAGCAGCCAAGAAGGTCTTTCCAGCGAGCAGTACTTC
CDR3: CASSQEGLSSEQYF

V: TRBV18
size: few
D: TRBD1
J: TRBJ2-5
DNA: TGTGCCAGCTCACCACCGGACAGGGCAATTCTCGAGACCCAGTACTTC
CDR3: CASSPPDRAILETQYF

V: TRBV19
size: .
D: TRBD2
J: TRBJ2-1
DNA: TGTGCCAGTAGTCTCAGCGGGAGGGGATCCTACAATGAGCAGTTCTTC
CDR3: CASSLSGRGSYNEQFF

V: TRBV12-3/TRBV12-4
size: few
D: .
J: TRBJ1-1
DNA: TGTGCCAGCAGTCCCCTGACAGTCCTTCTGAACACTGAAGCTTTCTTT
CDR3: CASSPLTVLLNTEAFF

V: TRBV19
size: once
D: TRBD1
J: TRBJ1-2
DNA: TGTGCCAGTAGTACGGGACAGACGACTTATGGCTACACCTTC
CDR3: CASSTGQTTYGYTF